Listed here are 4 T cell receptor beta chains from one sample, sequenced in a study of blood T cell repertoires in COVID-19. Assay used: immunoSEQ multiplex PCR; TCRdb lists only in-frame clones, some missing. The table has about 170,000 clones, approximately 87% seen once. Sequenced: peripheral blood. The origin of the receptors is a man aged 18 to 29 with active or convalescent COVID-19.

The chain combines TRBV24-1 with TRBJ1-1; D is possibly TRBD1 (6 bases). V lost 6 bases, J lost 1 base, and 11 bases lay in between. The germline V gene encodes CDR1 KGHDR and CDR2 SFDVKD. The CDR3 loop spans 14 amino acids. CDR3 sequence: CATSKDSQNTEAFF. CDR3 DNA: TGTGCCACCAGTAAGGACAGTCAGAACACTGAAGCTTTCTTT.

This chain uses TRBV6-5 with TRBJ1-2; 7 bases map to TRBD1. The CDR3 contains 13 residues. Per germline, CDR1 MNHEY and CDR2 SVGAGI. V shed 6 bases and J 2 bases; nucleotides not matched to a gene: 3. The CDR3 region is CASRPTGNYGYTF. The CDR3 DNA reads as TGTGCCAGCAGGCCGACAGGGAACTATGGCTACACCTTC.

This sequence joins TRBV27 and TRBJ2-7; TRBD2 matches 11 bases. V shed 4 bases and J 5 bases; nucleotides not matched to a gene: 19. Germline loops: CDR1 MNHEY, CDR2 SMNVEV (reference sequence). The CDR3 contains 19 residues. The CDR3 loop is CASSSRSGTSGSIYDEQYV. CDR3 sequence (DNA): TGTGCCAGCAGTTCCCGTTCCGGGACTAGCGGATCAATTTACGACGAGCAGTACGTC.

This chain links TRBV6-4 with TRBJ2-3; tentatively, D is TRBD1 (6 bases). The CDR3 is made up of 15 amino acids. CDR1 and CDR2 from the germline V gene are MRHNA and SNTAGT. Trimming cost V 10 bases and J 2 bases, with 19 bases left between them. The chain's CDR3 is CATSGVEGDTDTQYF. DNA for the CDR3: TGTGCCACCTCCGGAGTTGAGGGGGACACAGATACGCAGTATTTT.